This is a list of T cell receptor beta chains from one sample in a study of T cells in Graves' hyperthyroidism and ophthalmopathy. Each CDR3 protein is one row after TCRdb ran MiXCR on the multiplex PCR reads. The sample has approximately 640,000 distinct CDR3 sequences; roughly a sixth are singletons. Input material: blood. The source of these receptors is a man aged 50 to 60 with Graves' hyperthyroidism. CDR3s include the opening cysteine and the closing phenylalanine or tryptophan. D genes are given only for firm matches. The listing skips clone size in some rows; elsewhere it reads once, few, many or a size class.

clone_size: few; v_call: TRBV6-1; d_call: .; j_call: TRBJ1-5; cdr3_aa: CASNSGNSNQPQHF; cdr3_nt: TGTGCCAGCAATTCAGGGAATAGCAATCAGCCCCAGCATTTT
clone_size: many; v_call: TRBV20-1; d_call: TRBD1; j_call: TRBJ2-3; cdr3_aa: CSAPNSGQLPSTDTQYF; cdr3_nt: TGCAGTGCTCCTAATTCGGGACAGCTCCCTAGCACAGATACGCAGTATTTT
clone_size: .; v_call: TRBV30; d_call: .; j_call: TRBJ2-3; cdr3_aa: CAWSVAELSDTQYF; cdr3_nt: TGTGCCTGGAGTGTTGCCGAACTGTCAGATACGCAGTATTTT
clone_size: many; v_call: TRBV30; d_call: .; j_call: TRBJ2-2; cdr3_aa: CACFWRSNTGELFF; cdr3_nt: TGTGCCTGTTTTTGGCGATCGAACACCGGGGAGCTGTTTTTT
clone_size: many; v_call: TRBV7-8; d_call: .; j_call: TRBJ2-5; cdr3_aa: CASSGIDRPFEAQYF; cdr3_nt: TGTGCCAGCAGCGGTATTGACCGTCCTTTTGAGGCCCAGTACTTC
clone_size: few; v_call: TRBV6-1; d_call: .; j_call: TRBJ1-2; cdr3_aa: CASSFAGTSCKTPFFIGYGYTF; cdr3_nt: TGTGCCAGCAGTTTCGCAGGGACCTCTTGTAAAACCCCGTTCTTTATTGGCTATGGCTACACCTTC
clone_size: .; v_call: TRBV20-1; d_call: .; j_call: TRBJ2-3; cdr3_aa: CSASGQAPDTQYF; cdr3_nt: TGCAGTGCTAGTGGTCAGGCTCCAGATACGCAGTATTTT
clone_size: many; v_call: TRBV7-2; d_call: .; j_call: TRBJ2-5; cdr3_aa: CASRVPNQETQYF; cdr3_nt: TGTGCCAGCAGGGTTCCTAACCAAGAGACCCAGTACTTC
clone_size: few; v_call: TRBV19; d_call: .; j_call: TRBJ1-2; cdr3_aa: CASSMWESSYGYTF; cdr3_nt: TGTGCCAGTAGTATGTGGGAGTCCTCATATGGCTACACCTTC
clone_size: many; v_call: TRBV7-2; d_call: TRBD1; j_call: TRBJ2-7; cdr3_aa: CASRSGQGFYEQYF; cdr3_nt: TGTGCCAGCAGGTCGGGACAGGGCTTCTACGAGCAGTACTTC